This T cell receptor beta chain is from a study of identical twins. TCRdb itself ran the 5' RACE reads through MiXCR, one entry per CDR3 protein. The top ten clones hold approximately 0.29% of a sample with some 1,700,000 distinct CDR3 sequences, about 32% of them seen once. The source material was cord blood. The source of this sequence is a newborn girl in good health.

The CDR3 is CASSLASWGPTDTQYF. CDR3 nucleotide sequence: TGTGCCAGCAGCTTGGCTTCTTGGGGCCCCACAGATACGCAGTATTTT. The chain is built from TRBV5-5 and TRBJ2-3, with D possibly being TRBD1 (5 bases). The CDR3 loop spans 16 amino acids. Per germline, CDR1 SGHKS and CDR2 YYEKEE (reference sequence). V dropped 0 bases and J dropped 2 bases, with 13 bases sitting between them.